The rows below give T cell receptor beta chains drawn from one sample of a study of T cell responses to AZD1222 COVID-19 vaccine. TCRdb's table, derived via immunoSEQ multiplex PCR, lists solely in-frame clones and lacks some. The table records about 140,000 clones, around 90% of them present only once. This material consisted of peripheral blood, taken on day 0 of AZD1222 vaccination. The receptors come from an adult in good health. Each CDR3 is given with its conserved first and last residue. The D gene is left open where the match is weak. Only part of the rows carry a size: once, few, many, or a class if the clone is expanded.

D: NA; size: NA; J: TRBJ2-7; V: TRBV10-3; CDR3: CAISDQNEQYF; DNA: TGTGCCATCAGTGACCAGAACGAGCAGTACTTC
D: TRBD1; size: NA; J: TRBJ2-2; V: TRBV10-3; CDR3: CAIPGTGNTGELFF; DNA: TGTGCAATACCCGGGACAGGCAACACCGGGGAGCTGTTTTTT
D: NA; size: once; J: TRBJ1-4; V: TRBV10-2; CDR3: CASGDTVSEKLFF; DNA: TGCGCCAGCGGGGACACGGTCTCTGAAAAACTGTTTTTT
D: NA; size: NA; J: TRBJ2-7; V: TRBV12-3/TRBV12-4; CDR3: CASAMDGSYEQYF; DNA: TGTGCCAGCGCAATGGACGGCTCCTACGAGCAGTACTTC
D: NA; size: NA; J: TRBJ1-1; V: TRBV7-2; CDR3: CASSLGEDTEAFF; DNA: TGTGCCAGCAGCTTAGGGGAGGACACTGAAGCTTTCTTT
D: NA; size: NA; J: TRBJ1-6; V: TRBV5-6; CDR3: CASSLSGTPAHF; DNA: TGTGCCAGCAGCTTGAGCGGGACACCCGCCCACTTT
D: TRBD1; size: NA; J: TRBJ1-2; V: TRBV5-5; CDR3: CASSRRQGETYGYTF; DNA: TGTGCCAGCAGCCGTCGACAGGGTGAGACCTATGGCTACACCTTC
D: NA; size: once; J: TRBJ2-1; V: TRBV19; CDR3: CASSLTGVGNEQFF; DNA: TGTGCCAGTAGCTTAACGGGAGTAGGCAATGAGCAGTTCTTC
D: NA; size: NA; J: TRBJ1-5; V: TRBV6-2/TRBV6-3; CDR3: CASSMGQPQHF; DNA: TGTGCCAGCAGTATGGGTCAGCCCCAGCATTTT
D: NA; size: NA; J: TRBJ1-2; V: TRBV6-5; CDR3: CASGSGYGYTF; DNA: TGTGCCAGCGGGTCGGGATATGGCTACACCTTC
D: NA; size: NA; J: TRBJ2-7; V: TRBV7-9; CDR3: CASSLIQGHEQYF; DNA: TGTGCCAGCAGCTTAATACAGGGCCACGAGCAGTACTTC
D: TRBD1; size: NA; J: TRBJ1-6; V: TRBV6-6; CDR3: CASRDRQGADSPLHF; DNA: TGTGCCAGCAGGGACAGACAGGGGGCGGATTCACCCCTCCACTTT
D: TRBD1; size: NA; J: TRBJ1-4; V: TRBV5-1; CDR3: CASSEKTGLGEKLFF; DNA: TGCGCCAGCAGCGAGAAGACAGGGCTTGGGGAAAAACTGTTTTTT
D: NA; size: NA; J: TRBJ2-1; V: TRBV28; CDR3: CASSPAGSYNEQFF; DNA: TGTGCCAGCAGTCCCGCGGGGTCCTACAATGAGCAGTTCTTC
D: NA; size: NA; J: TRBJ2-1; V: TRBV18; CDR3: CASSPSSRSSYNEQFF; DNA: TGTGCCAGCTCACCATCATCTAGAAGCTCCTACAATGAGCAGTTCTTC
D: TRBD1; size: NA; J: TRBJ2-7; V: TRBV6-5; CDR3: CASSSTGEEQYF; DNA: TGTGCCAGCAGCTCGACAGGGGAGGAGCAGTACTTC
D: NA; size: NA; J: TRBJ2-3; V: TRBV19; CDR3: CASSTGVTDTQYF; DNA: TGTGCCAGTAGTACGGGAGTTACAGATACGCAGTATTTT
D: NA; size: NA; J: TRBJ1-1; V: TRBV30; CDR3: CAWSTPGGNTEAFF; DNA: TGTGCCTGGAGTACCCCCGGAGGTAACACTGAAGCTTTCTTT
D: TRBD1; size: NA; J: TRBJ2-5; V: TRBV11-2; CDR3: CASSSRDRRSQETQYF; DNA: TGTGCCAGCAGCTCCCGGGACAGGCGCTCCCAAGAGACCCAGTACTTC
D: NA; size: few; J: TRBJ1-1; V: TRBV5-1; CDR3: CASSGEGSTEAFF; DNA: TGCGCCAGCAGTGGGGAGGGCAGCACTGAAGCTTTCTTT
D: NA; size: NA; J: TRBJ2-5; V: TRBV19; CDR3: CASSKIGLGFQETQYF; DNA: TGTGCCAGTAGTAAGATAGGGTTGGGATTTCAAGAGACCCAGTACTTC
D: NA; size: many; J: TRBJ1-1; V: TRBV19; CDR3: CASSYPNTEAFF; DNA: TGTGCCAGTAGTTACCCGAACACTGAAGCTTTCTTT
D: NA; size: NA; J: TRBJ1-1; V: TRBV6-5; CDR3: CASSYRTVGVRETFF; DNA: TGTGCCAGCAGTTATAGGACTGTTGGGGTCAGGGAGACTTTCTTT
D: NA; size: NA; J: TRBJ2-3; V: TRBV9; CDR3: CARRIPSSTDTQYF; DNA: TGTGCCAGGAGGATCCCTAGCAGCACAGATACGCAGTATTTT
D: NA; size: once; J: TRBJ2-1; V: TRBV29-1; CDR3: CSARRGNEQFF; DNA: TGCAGCGCCAGGAGGGGCAATGAGCAGTTCTTC
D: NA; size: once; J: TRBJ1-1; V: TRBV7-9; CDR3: CASSLGPGDTEAFF; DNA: TGTGCCAGCAGCTTAGGGCCGGGAGACACTGAAGCTTTCTTT
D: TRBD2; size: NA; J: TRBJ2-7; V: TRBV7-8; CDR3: CASSLRGTSGSYEQYF; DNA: TGTGCCAGCAGCTTACGTGGGACTAGCGGCTCCTACGAGCAGTACTTC
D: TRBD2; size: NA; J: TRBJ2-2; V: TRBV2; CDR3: CASSGIAGVRTGELFF; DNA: TGTGCCAGCAGTGGGATAGCGGGAGTTCGGACCGGGGAGCTGTTTTTT
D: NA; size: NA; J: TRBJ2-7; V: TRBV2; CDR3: CASSVGGSPYEQYF; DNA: TGTGCCAGCAGTGTAGGAGGGAGCCCCTACGAGCAGTACTTC
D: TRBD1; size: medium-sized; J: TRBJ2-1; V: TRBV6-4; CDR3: CASSDGDRGSNEQFF; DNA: TGTGCCAGCAGTGACGGGGACAGGGGGTCTAATGAGCAGTTCTTC
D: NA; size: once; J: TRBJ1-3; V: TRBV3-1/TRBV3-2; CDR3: CASSQSTGNTIYF; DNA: TGTGCCAGCAGCCAATCTACAGGAAACACCATATATTTT
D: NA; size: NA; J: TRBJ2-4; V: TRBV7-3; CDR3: CASSRQVKLAKNIQYF; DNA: TGTGCCAGCAGCCGTCAGGTGAAGCTAGCCAAAAACATTCAGTACTTC
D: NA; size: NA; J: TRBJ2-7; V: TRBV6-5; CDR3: CASSPRDGTYEQYF; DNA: TGTGCCAGCAGTCCCCGGGACGGGACCTACGAGCAGTACTTC
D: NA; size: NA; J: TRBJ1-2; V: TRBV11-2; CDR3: CASSLSGESNYGYTF; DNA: TGTGCCAGCAGCCTCTCGGGGGAGTCTAACTATGGCTACACCTTC
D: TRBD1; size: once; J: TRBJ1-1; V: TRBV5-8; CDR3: CASSPPDRGDTEAFF; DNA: TGTGCCAGCAGCCCCCCGGACAGGGGGGACACTGAAGCTTTCTTT
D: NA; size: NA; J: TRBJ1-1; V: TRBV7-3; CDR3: CASSELQGEAFF; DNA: TGTGCCAGCAGCGAATTACAGGGTGAAGCTTTCTTT
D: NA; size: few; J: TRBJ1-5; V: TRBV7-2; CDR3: CASSPSGSSNQPQHF; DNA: TGTGCCAGCAGCCCTTCGGGGAGTAGCAATCAGCCCCAGCATTTT
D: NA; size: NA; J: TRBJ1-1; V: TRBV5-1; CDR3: CASSLEGGAMNTEAFF; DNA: TGCGCCAGCAGCTTGGAGGGGGGCGCCATGAACACTGAAGCTTTCTTT
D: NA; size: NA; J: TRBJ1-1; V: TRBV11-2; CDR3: CASSLGQGNTEAFF; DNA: TGTGCCAGCAGCTTAGGTCAGGGGAACACTGAAGCTTTCTTT
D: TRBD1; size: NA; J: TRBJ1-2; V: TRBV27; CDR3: CASSSAGQGAPGYTF; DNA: TGTGCCAGCAGTAGCGCGGGACAGGGGGCGCCTGGCTACACCTTC
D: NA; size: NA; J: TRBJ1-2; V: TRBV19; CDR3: CASNSRPDYGYTF; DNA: TGTGCCAGCAACAGTCGCCCTGACTATGGCTACACCTTC
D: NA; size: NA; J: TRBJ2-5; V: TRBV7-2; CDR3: CASRRGREETQYF; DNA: TGTGCCAGCCGGCGAGGGCGTGAAGAGACCCAGTACTTC
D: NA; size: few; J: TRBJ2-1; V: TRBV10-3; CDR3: CAISPNNEQFF; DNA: TGTGCCATCAGTCCAAACAATGAGCAGTTCTTC
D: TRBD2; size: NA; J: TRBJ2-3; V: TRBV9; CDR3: CASSVAVLAGGTDTQYF; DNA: TGTGCCAGCAGCGTAGCAGTTTTGGCGGGGGGCACAGATACGCAGTATTTT